This TCR beta chain was captured in a study of kidney transplant recipient with SARS-CoV-2 infection. This clonotype was recorded at least ten times. Germline CDR1 and CDR2: LGHNA and YSLEER. This CDR3 spans 16 amino acids. With 0 bases clipped from V and 4 bases from J, the junction kept 7 bases outside the gene matches. TCRdb analysed the reads with MiXCR anew, one entry per CDR3 protein. The table shows under 250,000 distinct CDR3 sequences, with 29% occurring only once. The chain uses TRBV4-3 and TRBJ1-2, with 8 bases aligning to TRBD1. The receptor was isolated from a young adult male patient who had COVID-19 and was a kidney transplant recipient. The graft donor may be the source of some T cells. Sequences were derived from a blood sample, sampled at baseline and between days 110 and 120 from a kidney transplant recipient. The CDR3 sequence: CASSQDTAGGLYGYTF. The CDR3 DNA sequence: TGCGCCAGCAGCCAAGATACGGCAGGGGGCCTCTATGGCTACACCTTC.